These 16 T cell receptor beta chains were all obtained from the same sample, sequenced in a study of glioma-infiltrating T cells. Amplification of TCR alpha and beta CDR3 regions from RNA used iRepertoire nested multiplex PCR. TCRdb called the multiplex PCR reads again in MiXCR, with one record for every CDR3 protein. The repertoire has around 140,000 distinct CDR3 sequences, more than 35% of them found once; the top ten carry roughly 20%. Sequencing was done on a sample of glioma tissue, nonneoplastic brain tissue, or PBMCs (not recorded which). Every receptor here comes from a human donor with low-grade glioma or glioblastoma, undergoing nonglioma brain surgery, or in good health (not recorded which).

The gene calls are TRBV20-1 and TRBJ2-1; 8 bases fit TRBD1. Losses at the gene ends were 5 bases for V and 0 bases for J; bases not matched to a gene: 6. The CDR3 extends over 15 amino acids. The germline V gene encodes CDR1 DFQATT and CDR2 SNEGSKA (reference sequence). This CDR3 is CSASGGDISYNEQFF. DNA of the CDR3: TGCAGTGCTTCAGGGGGCGACATCTCCTACAATGAGCAGTTCTTC.

The genes are TRBV6-5 and TRBJ1-1, with D tentatively TRBD1 (6 bases). Germline loops: CDR1 MNHEY, CDR2 SVGAGI. Trimming took off 1 base at V and 3 bases at J, with 15 bases between the two ends. The CDR3 spans 16 residues. The CDR3 nucleotides read TGTGCCAGCAGTTACTTCCCCCAGGGGCCGGACACTGAAGCTTTCTTT. It yields the protein CASSYFPQGPDTEAFF.

The chain couples TRBV10-3 to TRBJ1-1; D not resolved. V gave up 7 bases and J gave up 1 base, with 10 bases separating them. There are 13 residues in the CDR3. Germline lookup yields CDR1 ENHRY and CDR2 SYGVKD. Here the CDR3 DNA reads TGTGCCATCACGACCACGGAGAACACTGAAGCTTTCTTT. Translating gives CAITTTENTEAFF.

There are many counts of this clonotype. The chain combines TRBV6-1 with TRBJ2-5; D is undetermined. Deletions cut 4 bases from V and 5 bases from J, with 14 bases between. CDR3 length: 14 residues. The germline CDR1 and CDR2 sequences are MNHNS and SASEGT. CDR3 DNA: TGTGCCAGCAGTGTGCGAAGGGCGAGTGAGACCCAGTACTTC. It translates to CASSVRRASETQYF.

The chain has TRBV7-2 and TRBJ2-5; 10 bases map to TRBD2. Germline CDR1 reads SGHTA; CDR2 reads FQGNSA. This CDR3 contains 16 residues. With V trimmed by 1 base and J by 5 bases, 7 bases remained unmatched. This chain's CDR3 is CASSLVSSGSKETQYF. The CDR3 DNA reads TGTGCCAGCAGCTTAGTGTCTAGCGGGAGTAAGGAGACCCAGTACTTC.

The chain carries TRBV6-2 or TRBV6-3 and TRBJ2-7; TRBD2 is a possible D gene (6 bases). This CDR3 is 15 amino acids long. V lost 0 bases to trimming and J lost 0 bases, with 9 bases between them. Germline-derived CDR1 and CDR2 are MNHEY and SVGEGT. The CDR3 sequence is CASSYSPSASYEQYF. The CDR3 DNA is TGTGCCAGCAGTTACTCGCCTAGCGCCTCCTACGAGCAGTACTTC.

The chain uses TRBV15 and TRBJ2-5; TRBD1 might be the D (5 bases). The CDR3 extends over 15 amino acids. V was clipped by 2 bases and J by 4 bases, with 14 bases between them. Germline loops: CDR1 LNHNV, CDR2 YYDKDF (reference sequence). DNA for the CDR3: TGTGCCACCAGCAGATCGACAGCTCGGACAGAGACCCAGTACTTC. This sequence encodes CATSRSTARTETQYF.

This clonotype showed up just a few times. J is TRBJ1-1 and V is TRBV4-1; D gene ambiguous. Germline V gene lookup returns CDR1 MGHRA and CDR2 YSYEKL. The ends were cut back, 1 base at V and 1 base at J, with 7 bases in the middle. This CDR3 contains 14 residues. CDR3 sequence (DNA): TGCGCCAGCAGCCAAGTTCGGGGGAACACTGAAGCTTTCTTT. It is translated as CASSQVRGNTEAFF.

V and J are TRBV14 and TRBJ1-1; maybe TRBD1 (5 bases). In germline, CDR1 is SGHDN, CDR2 FVKESK. This CDR3 is built from 16 residues. The V end was cut by 4 bases, the J end by 2 bases, with 17 bases between. CDR3 in amino acids: CASSREAGNINTEAFF. In DNA, the CDR3 is TGTGCCAGCAGCCGGGAGGCAGGGAACATAAACACTGAAGCTTTCTTT.

The chain uses TRBV4-1 and TRBJ2-3, with D perhaps TRBD2 (6 bases). Trimming removed 0 bases at V and 2 bases at J, with 12 bases between. CDR1 is MGHRA and CDR2 is YSYEKL in the germline V gene. The CDR3 length is 16 residues. CDR3 sequence: CASSQEEGRTTDTQYF. The CDR3 DNA follows: TGCGCCAGCAGCCAAGAGGAGGGGAGGACCACAGATACGCAGTATTTT.

This clonotype has a count of ten or more. This chain connects TRBV20-1 to TRBJ2-5; possibly TRBD1 for D (5 bases). Germline CDR1 reads DFQATT; CDR2 reads SNEGSKA (reference sequence). V lost 5 bases and J 9 bases, leaving 19 bases between the germline ends. The CDR3 has 13 residues. The CDR3: CSAAQGEGRPQYF. The CDR3, as DNA: TGCAGTGCTGCACAAGGGGAAGGTAGACCCCAGTACTTC.

The chain links TRBV6-6 to TRBJ2-1; 9 positions agree with TRBD1. In germline, CDR1 is MNHNY, CDR2 SVGAGI (reference sequence). CDR3 length: 15 amino acids. The ends lost 9 bases at V and 2 bases at J; junction bases unmatched: 8. The CDR3 DNA follows: TGTGCCAGAAGAGCCGGGACAGGGACCTACAATGAGCAGTTCTTC. Protein: CARRAGTGTYNEQFF.

The V gene is TRBV12-3 or TRBV12-4, the J gene TRBJ2-7, with D possibly being TRBD1 or TRBD2 (6 bases each). V was pared by 5 bases and J by 1 base, with 9 bases between. The CDR3 length is 13 residues. Here the CDR3 DNA reads TGTGCCAGCAGTCAAGGGGGGTCCTACGAGCAGTACTTC. It yields the protein CASSQGGSYEQYF.

This clonotype came up many times. This sequence joins TRBV7-6 and TRBJ2-7; D is uncertain. The CDR3 covers 13 residues. Germline CDR1 and CDR2: SGHVS and FNYEAQ. Trimming left V 0 bases short and J 7 bases short, with 10 bases between. CDR3 DNA: TGTGCCAGCAGCTTAGCGGTTGTGGGTGAGCAGTACTTC. It is translated as CASSLAVVGEQYF.

This clonotype occurred a few times. The V and J genes are TRBV28 and TRBJ2-5; 7 nucleotides line up with TRBD1. Germline values: CDR1 MDHEN, CDR2 SYDVKM. The CDR3 runs 16 residues. With 4 bases clipped from V and 2 bases from J, the junction kept 10 bases outside the gene matches. The CDR3 spells CASSSLTGQVQETQYF. In DNA form, the CDR3 reads TGTGCCAGCAGTTCTTTGACCGGACAGGTACAAGAGACCCAGTACTTC.

The chain has TRBV7-2 and TRBJ1-1; 8 bases are a match to TRBD1. The CDR3 totals 12 residues. V lost 1 base, J lost 10 bases, and 2 bases stayed unmatched. Germline V lookup: CDR1 SGHTA, CDR2 FQGNSA. The chain's CDR3 is CASSLVGTGAFF. CDR3 coding DNA: TGTGCCAGCAGCTTAGTCGGGACAGGAGCTTTCTTT.